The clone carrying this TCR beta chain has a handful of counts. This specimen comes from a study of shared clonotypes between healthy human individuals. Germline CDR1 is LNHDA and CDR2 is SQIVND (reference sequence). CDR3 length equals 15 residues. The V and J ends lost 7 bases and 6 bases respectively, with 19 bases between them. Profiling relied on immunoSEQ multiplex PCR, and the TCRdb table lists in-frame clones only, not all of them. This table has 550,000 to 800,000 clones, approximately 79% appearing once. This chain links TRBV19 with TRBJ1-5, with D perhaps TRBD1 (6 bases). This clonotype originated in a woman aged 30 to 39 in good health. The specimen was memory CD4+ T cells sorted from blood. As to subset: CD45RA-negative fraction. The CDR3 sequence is CASNLPGAGGQPQHF. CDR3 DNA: TGTGCCAGTAACCTCCCAGGGGCGGGAGGTCAGCCCCAGCATTTT.